The 22 T cell receptor beta chains listed next were all sequenced from one sample in a study of T-cell reconstitution after alpha-beta-depleted transplantation in children. A TCRbeta library incorporating unique molecular identifiers was prepared. TCRdb re-called the PCR reads with MiXCR, one entry per CDR3 protein. The sample has about 690,000 distinct CDR3 sequences, 16% seen once. The starting material was PBMCs from the stem cell graft donor, obtained from the stem cell graft. The receptors here all came from a human donor who donated a stem cell graft to a child with acute myeloid leukemia.

This clonotype was seen a few times. The CDR3 spells CASSTDVGNTQYF. Here the CDR3 DNA reads TGTGCCAGCAGCACGGACGTGGGGAACACGCAGTATTTT. V usage is TRBV7-3 and J usage is TRBJ2-3; D is unclear. The V gene lost 5 bases and the J gene lost 9 bases, with 15 bases spanning the gap. This CDR3 is 13 amino acids long. Germline CDR1 SGHTA, CDR2 FQGTGA.

This clonotype was counted between two and nine times. This chain connects TRBV12-3 or TRBV12-4 to TRBJ2-5, with 8 bases aligning to TRBD2. The V gene end was trimmed by 5 bases and the J gene end by 7 bases; junction bases not matched to a gene: 9. The CDR3 has 14 amino acids. The CDR3 here is CASSLGLAPGTQYF. The CDR3 bases are TGTGCCAGCAGTCTCGGACTAGCCCCTGGGACCCAGTACTTC.

The rearrangement uses TRBV7-2 and TRBJ1-1, with D perhaps TRBD1 (5 bases). Trimming cost V 3 bases and J 1 base, with 15 bases left between them. Germline CDR1 is SGHTA and CDR2 is FQGNSA. The CDR3 has 16 residues. The CDR3 region is CASSFDMGLPNTEAFF. As DNA, the CDR3 is TGTGCCAGCAGCTTCGATATGGGACTCCCGAACACTGAAGCTTTCTTT.

There are a few counts of this clonotype. The chain carries TRBV9 and TRBJ1-1, with 7 bases aligning to TRBD1. This CDR3 comprises 15 residues. After removal of 6 bases from V and 1 base from J, the junction contained 9 bases not matched to a gene. From germline, CDR1 is SGDLS and CDR2 YYNGEE. The CDR3 bases are TGTGCCAGCACCCTCGGTTGGGACAGGAACACTGAAGCTTTCTTT. Amino acid sequence: CASTLGWDRNTEAFF.

This clonotype was counted only a few times. This chain links TRBV25-1 with TRBJ1-6; no firm D call. The CDR3 has 16 residues. CDR1 and CDR2 from the germline V gene are MGHDK and SYGVNS. V lost 0 bases to trimming and J lost 6 bases, with 12 bases between them. The CDR3 DNA reads TGTGCCAGCAGTGAATATGGAGGGTTGGTTAATTCACCCCTCCACTTT. Protein product: CASSEYGGLVNSPLHF.

The V and J genes are TRBV7-2 and TRBJ1-2; 8 bases are a match to TRBD1. Germline V lookup: CDR1 SGHTA, CDR2 FQGNSA. J gave up 3 bases and V 6 bases, and 6 bases lay outside the gene matches. The CDR3 runs to 14 residues. This CDR3 is CASSPRTGHYGYTF. CDR3 coding DNA: TGTGCCAGCAGTCCTAGGACAGGGCACTATGGCTACACCTTC.

This clonotype was seen repeatedly, ten times or more. The V gene is TRBV20-1, the J gene TRBJ2-3, with 7 bases matching TRBD2. Germline-derived CDR1 and CDR2 are DFQATT and SNEGSKA (reference sequence). The CDR3 totals 12 residues. The trim removed 1 base at V and 6 bases at J, leaving 1 base unmatched. The CDR3 sequence is CSARVGGDTQYF. The CDR3 DNA follows: TGCAGTGCTAGAGTCGGGGGGGATACGCAGTATTTT.

This clonotype was counted only a few times. The CDR3 coding sequence is TGTGCCAGCAGACCCCACAGGTCAGCTAACTATGGCTACACCTTC. It translates to CASRPHRSANYGYTF. The chain combines TRBV6-1 with TRBJ1-2, with D possibly being TRBD1 (5 bases). V was trimmed by 6 bases and J by 0 bases, leaving 14 bases between them. Germline CDR1 is MNHNS and CDR2 is SASEGT. This CDR3 region has 15 residues.

This chain connects TRBV12-3 or TRBV12-4 to TRBJ1-6; D ambiguous. The CDR3 spans 14 residues. Trimming took 6 bases from V and 0 from J, leaving 6 bases between them. The CDR3 DNA reads TGTGCCAGCAGGGTTACCTCCTATAATTCACCCCTCCACTTT. This translates into CASRVTSYNSPLHF.

The V call is TRBV4-3, the J call TRBJ2-1, with D hard to call. The CDR3 extends over 18 amino acids. V was clipped by 3 bases and J by 0 bases, with 18 bases between them. Germline CDR1 is LGHNA and CDR2 is YSLEER. In DNA, the CDR3 is TGCGCCAGCAGCCAGTGGCCGGTTGGTTCGGGCTCCTACAATGAGCAGTTCTTC. Its protein product is CASSQWPVGSGSYNEQFF.

This clonotype has at least ten counts. J is TRBJ2-7 and V is TRBV5-6, with D perhaps TRBD2 (6 bases). Germline CDR1 is SGHDT and CDR2 is YYEEEE. The length of the CDR3 is 13 residues. Trimming took 4 bases from V and 1 from J, leaving 9 bases between them. CDR3 protein: CASSLRGSYEQYV. CDR3 in DNA: TGTGCCAGCAGCCTTCGGGGGTCCTACGAGCAGTACGTC.

In its sample, this clonotype was seen many times. This chain uses TRBV20-1 with TRBJ1-1, with TRBD1 matching over 10 bases. The CDR3 loop spans 12 amino acids. CDR1 and CDR2 from the germline V gene are DFQATT and SNEGSKA (reference sequence). The trim removed 6 bases at V and 10 bases at J, leaving 8 bases unmatched. Written as DNA, the CDR3 is TGCAGTGCCGCAGGACAGGGGGAGGGAGCTTTCTTT. It codes for CSAAGQGEGAFF.

This chain connects TRBV5-4 to TRBJ2-1, with 11 bases matching TRBD2. This CDR3 comprises 17 residues. The V and J ends lost 1 base and 4 bases, in that order; junction bases with no gene match: 7. Germline V lookup: CDR1 SGHNT, CDR2 YYREEE (reference sequence). This chain's CDR3 is CASSLRLAGGQYNEQFF. CDR3 coding DNA: TGTGCCAGCAGCTTGCGTCTAGCGGGGGGCCAATACAATGAGCAGTTCTTC.

At least ten counts were recorded for this clonotype. V is TRBV20-1 and J is TRBJ2-3; TRBD2 is a possible D gene (6 bases). Germline lookup yields CDR1 DFQATT and CDR2 SNEGSKA (reference sequence). This CDR3 region has 12 residues. The V gene lost 3 bases and the J gene lost 8 bases, with 12 bases spanning the gap. The chain's CDR3 is CSASPVGGTQYF. The CDR3 DNA reads TGCAGTGCTAGCCCCGTCGGGGGTACGCAGTATTTT.

There are many counts of this clonotype. V gene TRBV20-1 combines with J gene TRBJ1-3, with D possibly being TRBD1 (5 bases). The CDR3 is 13 amino acids. V was trimmed by 4 bases and J by 7 bases, leaving 14 bases between them. Looked up from germline, CDR1 is DFQATT and CDR2 is SNEGSKA (reference sequence). The CDR3, as DNA: TGCAGTGCTAAGCCGGGACGTAGGAACACCATATATTTT. Translated: CSAKPGRRNTIYF.

This clonotype was seen many times. The chain uses TRBV7-2 and TRBJ1-4; tentatively, D is TRBD1 (5 bases). V was pared by 3 bases and J by 8 bases, with 10 bases between. Germline CDR1 is SGHTA and CDR2 is FQGNSA. CDR3 length: 13 amino acids. Here the CDR3 reads CASSLQGWEKLFF. The CDR3 coding sequence is TGTGCCAGCAGCTTGCAGGGATGGGAAAAACTGTTTTTT.

This chain connects TRBV27 to TRBJ1-2, with D unresolved. Per germline, CDR1 MNHEY and CDR2 SMNVEV (reference sequence). V was cut by 4 bases and J by 4 bases, with 10 bases left in between. This CDR3 contains 13 residues. The CDR3 sequence: CASSSSRFYGYTF. The CDR3, as DNA: TGTGCCAGCAGTTCTTCCAGATTCTATGGCTACACCTTC.

This clonotype was counted many times. The CDR3 DNA reads TGTGCCAGCAGCCGACAACCCGGACCCCCTTTTCCTCAGCCCCAGCATTTT. Translated: CASSRQPGPPFPQPQHF. V gene TRBV27 combines with J gene TRBJ1-5; no clear D. CDR1 and CDR2 from the germline V gene are MNHEY and SMNVEV (reference sequence). CDR3 length: 17 residues. Between the trimmed V and J ends, which lost 6 bases and 6 bases, there was a span of 24 bases.

Many counts were recorded for this clonotype. V is TRBV7-2 and J is TRBJ1-5, with TRBD1 identical over 8 bases. V lost 5 bases, J lost 3 bases, and 6 bases stayed unmatched. The CDR3 runs 15 residues. Germline V CDR1 and CDR2: SGHTA, FQGNSA. CDR3 DNA sequence: TGTGCCAGCAGCGTGAGGACAGGGCCCAATCAGCCCCAGCATTTT. Protein: CASSVRTGPNQPQHF.

This clonotype was seen at least ten times. The genes are TRBV29-1 and TRBJ2-3; D ambiguous. V dropped 1 base and J dropped 3 bases, with 14 bases sitting between them. In germline, CDR1 is SQVTM, CDR2 ANQGSEA. CDR3 size: 15 residues. The CDR3 sequence: CSVEGPLSPTDTQYF. DNA for the CDR3: TGCAGCGTTGAAGGGCCTCTCTCGCCTACAGATACGCAGTATTTT.

The sample holds many counts of this clonotype. Written as DNA, the CDR3 is TGCGCCAGCAGGTTCGGAGGAGATACGCAGTATTTT. Translation gives CASRFGGDTQYF. The gene calls are TRBV5-1 and TRBJ2-3, with D maybe TRBD2 (5 bases). Trimming removed 5 bases from V and 5 bases from J, with 9 bases in between. Per germline, CDR1 SGHRS and CDR2 YFSETQ. This CDR3 is built from 12 residues.

This clonotype was counted at least ten times. V and J are TRBV20-1 and TRBJ1-1; D remains unclear. CDR3 length equals 14 residues. Trimming left V 3 bases short and J 2 bases short, with 13 bases between. Germline CDR1 reads DFQATT; CDR2 reads SNEGSKA (reference sequence). The CDR3 DNA reads as TGCAGTGCTAGGCCAGGTGCCCAAAACACTGAAGCTTTCTTT. It translates to CSARPGAQNTEAFF.